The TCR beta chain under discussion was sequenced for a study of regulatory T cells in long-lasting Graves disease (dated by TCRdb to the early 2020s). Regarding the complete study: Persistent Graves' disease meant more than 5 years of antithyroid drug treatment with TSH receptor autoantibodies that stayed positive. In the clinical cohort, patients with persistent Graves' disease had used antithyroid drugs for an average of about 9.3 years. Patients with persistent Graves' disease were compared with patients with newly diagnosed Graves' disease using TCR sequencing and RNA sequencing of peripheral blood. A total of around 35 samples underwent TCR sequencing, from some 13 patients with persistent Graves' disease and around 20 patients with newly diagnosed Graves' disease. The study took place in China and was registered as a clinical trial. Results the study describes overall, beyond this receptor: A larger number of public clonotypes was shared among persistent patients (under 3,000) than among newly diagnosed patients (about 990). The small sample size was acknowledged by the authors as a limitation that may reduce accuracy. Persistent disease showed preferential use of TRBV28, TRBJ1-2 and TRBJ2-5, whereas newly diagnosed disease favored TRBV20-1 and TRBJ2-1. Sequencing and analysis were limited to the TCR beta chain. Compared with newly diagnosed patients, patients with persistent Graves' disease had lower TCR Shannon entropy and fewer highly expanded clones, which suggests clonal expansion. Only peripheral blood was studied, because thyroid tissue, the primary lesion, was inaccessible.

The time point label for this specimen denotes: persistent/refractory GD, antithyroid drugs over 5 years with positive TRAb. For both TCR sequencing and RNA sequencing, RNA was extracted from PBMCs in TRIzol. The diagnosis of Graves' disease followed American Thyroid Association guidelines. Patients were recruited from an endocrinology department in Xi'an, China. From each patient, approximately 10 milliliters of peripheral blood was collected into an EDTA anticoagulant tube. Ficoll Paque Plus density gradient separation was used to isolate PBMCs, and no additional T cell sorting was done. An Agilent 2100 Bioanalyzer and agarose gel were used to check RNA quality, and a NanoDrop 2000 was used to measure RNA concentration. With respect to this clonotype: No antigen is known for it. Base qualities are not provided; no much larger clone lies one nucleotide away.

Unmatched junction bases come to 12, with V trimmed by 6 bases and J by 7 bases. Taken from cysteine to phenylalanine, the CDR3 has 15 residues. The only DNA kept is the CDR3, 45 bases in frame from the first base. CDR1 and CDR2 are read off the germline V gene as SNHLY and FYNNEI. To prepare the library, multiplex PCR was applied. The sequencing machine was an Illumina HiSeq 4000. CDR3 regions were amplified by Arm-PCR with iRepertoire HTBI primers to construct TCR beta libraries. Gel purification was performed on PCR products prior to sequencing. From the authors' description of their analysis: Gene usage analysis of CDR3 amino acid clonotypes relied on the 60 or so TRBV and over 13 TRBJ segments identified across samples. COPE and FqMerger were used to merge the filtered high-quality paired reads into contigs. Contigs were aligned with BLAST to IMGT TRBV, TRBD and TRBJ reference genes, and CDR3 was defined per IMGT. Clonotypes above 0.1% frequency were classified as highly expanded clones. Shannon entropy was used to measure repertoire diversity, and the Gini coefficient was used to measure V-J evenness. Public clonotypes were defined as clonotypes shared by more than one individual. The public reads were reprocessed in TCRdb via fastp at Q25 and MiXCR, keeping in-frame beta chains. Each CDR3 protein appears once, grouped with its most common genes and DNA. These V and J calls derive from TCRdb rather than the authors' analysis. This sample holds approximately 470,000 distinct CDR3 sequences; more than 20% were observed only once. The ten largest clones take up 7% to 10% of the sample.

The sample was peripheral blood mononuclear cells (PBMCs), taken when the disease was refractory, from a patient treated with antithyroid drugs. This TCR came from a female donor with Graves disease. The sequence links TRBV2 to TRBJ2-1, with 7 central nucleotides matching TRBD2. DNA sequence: TGTGCCAGCAGAGCGCGGGCGGGAGAGGAAAATGAGCAGTTCTTC. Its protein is CASRARAGEENEQFF.